The TCR beta chain under discussion was sequenced for a study of early T cells in non-severe SARS-CoV-2 infection. Germline loops: CDR1 SGHVS, CDR2 FNYEAQ. Deletions cut 1 base from V and 6 bases from J, with 10 bases between. The CDR3 contains 14 residues. This clonotype was seen many times. As yet, its antigen is unknown. Study-level points and caveats: Private and CD4 specificities were missed by VDJdb matching, skewed to anti-spike CD8.

TCRdb used MiXCR to reprocess the 5' RACE reads, holding one entry per CDR3 protein. The table records about 52,000 distinct CDR3 sequences, 8% to 13% of them present only once. The chain carries TRBV7-6 and TRBJ2-1, with D perhaps matching TRBD1 (6 bases). The sample taken for sequencing was whole blood. The clonotype originates from an adult who was a healthcare worker with PCR-confirmed SARS-CoV-2 infection or an uninfected control (not recorded which). The CDR3: CASSLGPQGNEQFF. The CDR3 DNA reads as TGTGCCAGCAGCTTAGGCCCACAGGGCAATGAGCAGTTCTTC.